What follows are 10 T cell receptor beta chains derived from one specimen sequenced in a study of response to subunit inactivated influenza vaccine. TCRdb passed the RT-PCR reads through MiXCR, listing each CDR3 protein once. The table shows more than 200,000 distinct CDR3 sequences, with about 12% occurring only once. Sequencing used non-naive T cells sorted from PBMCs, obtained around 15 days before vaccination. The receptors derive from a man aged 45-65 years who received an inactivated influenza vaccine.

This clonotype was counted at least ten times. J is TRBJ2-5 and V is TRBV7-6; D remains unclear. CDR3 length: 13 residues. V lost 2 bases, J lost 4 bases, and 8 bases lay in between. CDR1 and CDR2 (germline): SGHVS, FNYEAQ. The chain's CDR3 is CASSLFSLETQYF. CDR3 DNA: TGTGCCAGCAGCTTATTTTCTTTAGAGACCCAGTACTTC. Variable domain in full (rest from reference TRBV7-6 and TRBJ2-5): GAGVSQSPRYKVTKRGQDVALRCDPISGHVSLYWYRQALGQGPEFLTYFNYEAQQDKSGLPNDRFSAERPEGSISTLTIQRTEQRDSAMYRCASSLFSLETQYFGPGTRLLVL.

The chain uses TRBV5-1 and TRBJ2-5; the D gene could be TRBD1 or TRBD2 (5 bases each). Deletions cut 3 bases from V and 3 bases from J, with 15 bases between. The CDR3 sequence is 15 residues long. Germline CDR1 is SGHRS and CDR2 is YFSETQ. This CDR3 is CASSWSRRGEETQYF. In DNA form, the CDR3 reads TGCGCCAGCAGCTGGAGCCGGCGAGGGGAAGAGACCCAGTACTTC.

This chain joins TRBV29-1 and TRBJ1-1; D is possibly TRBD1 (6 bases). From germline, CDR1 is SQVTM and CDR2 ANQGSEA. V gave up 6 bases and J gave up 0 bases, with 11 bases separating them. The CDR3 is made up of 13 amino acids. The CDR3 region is CSVDRNMNTEAFF. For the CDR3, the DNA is TGCAGCGTAGACAGGAACATGAACACTGAAGCTTTCTTT.

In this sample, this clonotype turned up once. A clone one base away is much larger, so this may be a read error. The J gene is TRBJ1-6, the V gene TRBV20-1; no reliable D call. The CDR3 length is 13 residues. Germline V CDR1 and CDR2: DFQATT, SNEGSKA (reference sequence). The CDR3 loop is CSLTASYNSHLHF. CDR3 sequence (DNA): TGCAGTCTTACGGCCTCCTATAATTCACACCTCCACTTT.

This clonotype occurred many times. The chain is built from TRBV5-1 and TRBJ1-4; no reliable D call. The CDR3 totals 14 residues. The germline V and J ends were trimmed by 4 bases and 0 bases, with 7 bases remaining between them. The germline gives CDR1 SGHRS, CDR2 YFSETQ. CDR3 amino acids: CASSRNPTNEKLFF. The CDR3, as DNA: TGCGCCAGCAGCCGAAACCCAACTAATGAAAAACTGTTTTTT.

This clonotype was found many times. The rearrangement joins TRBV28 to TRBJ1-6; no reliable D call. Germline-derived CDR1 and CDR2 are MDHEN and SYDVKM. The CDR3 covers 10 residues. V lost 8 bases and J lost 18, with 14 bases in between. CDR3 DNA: TGTGCCAGCGGCCATAGGCGGACCCACTTT. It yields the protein CASGHRRTHF. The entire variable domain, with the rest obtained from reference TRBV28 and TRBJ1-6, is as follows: DVKVTQSSRYLVKRTGEKVFLECVQDMDHENMFWYRQDPGLGLRLIYFSYDVKMKEKGDIPEGYSVSREKKERFSLILESASTNQTSMYLCASGHRRTHFGNGTRLTVT.

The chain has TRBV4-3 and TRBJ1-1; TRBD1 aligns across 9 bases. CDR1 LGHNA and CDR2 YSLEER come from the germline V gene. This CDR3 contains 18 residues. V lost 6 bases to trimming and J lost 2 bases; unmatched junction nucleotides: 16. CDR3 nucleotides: TGCGCCAGCAGTCTCCGGGCCGGGACAGGGACGGGCAACACTGAAGCTTTCTTT. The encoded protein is CASSLRAGTGTGNTEAFF.

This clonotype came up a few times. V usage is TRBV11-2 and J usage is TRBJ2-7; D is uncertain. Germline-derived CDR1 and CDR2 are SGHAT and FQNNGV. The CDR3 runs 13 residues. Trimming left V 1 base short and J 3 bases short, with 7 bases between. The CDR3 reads CASSLADGYEQYF. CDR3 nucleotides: TGTGCCAGCAGCTTAGCGGACGGCTACGAGCAGTACTTC.

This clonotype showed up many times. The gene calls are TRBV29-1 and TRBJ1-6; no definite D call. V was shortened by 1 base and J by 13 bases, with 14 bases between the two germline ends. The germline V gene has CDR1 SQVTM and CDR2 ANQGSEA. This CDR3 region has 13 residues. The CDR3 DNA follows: TGCAGCGTTGAAGTATCGCCCGAAACTCCCCTCCACTTT. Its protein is CSVEVSPETPLHF.

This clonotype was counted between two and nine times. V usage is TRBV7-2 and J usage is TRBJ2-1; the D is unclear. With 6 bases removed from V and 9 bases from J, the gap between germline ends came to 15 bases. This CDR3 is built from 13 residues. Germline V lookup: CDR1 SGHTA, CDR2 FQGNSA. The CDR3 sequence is CASRPQMGGEQFF. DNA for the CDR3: TGTGCCAGCAGACCTCAGATGGGTGGTGAGCAGTTCTTC.